A single sample gave rise to the 24 T cell receptor beta chains below, sequenced in a study of shared clonotypes between healthy human individuals (TCRdb year 2020). The library relied on the immunoSEQ multiplex PCR assay. Sourced from immuneACCESS, this table was stored by TCRdb with only in-frame sequences that have V and J called. A share of the clones is absent; for the studies checked, an unresolved V gene accounts for under half, and the remainder has no known explanation. The sample profile shows around 600,000 clones; approximately 95% of them were found once. The leading ten clones occupy approximately 0.11% of the sample. CD8 naive samples were CD45RO-negative cells positively selected for CCR7, giving a CD45RA+CCR7+ population that excluded TemRA cells. The sample consisted of naive CD8+ T cells sorted from blood. Per the publication, the cell subset or site label means: CD45RA+CCR7+. These receptors were obtained from a woman in her twenties or thirties in good health.

CDR3 bases: TGTGCCAGCAGCGGAAACAGGGGGACTGAAGCTTTCTTT. It is translated as CASSGNRGTEAFF. This sequence joins TRBV11-2 and TRBJ1-1, with 8 bases fitting TRBD1. This CDR3 has 13 amino acids. With V trimmed by 5 bases and J by 5 bases, 4 bases remained unmatched. CDR1 SGHAT and CDR2 FQNNGV come from the germline V gene.

The gene calls are TRBV4-1 and TRBJ1-2; 7 nucleotides agree with TRBD1. The V segment lost 2 bases and the J segment 9 bases; nucleotides outside the gene matches: 3. The CDR3 extends over 12 amino acids. Germline CDR1 is MGHRA and CDR2 is YSYEKL. The CDR3 loop is CASSQNRGSYTF. CDR3 nucleotide sequence: TGCGCCAGCAGCCAAAACAGGGGAAGCTACACCTTC.

J is TRBJ2-7 and V is TRBV10-2; possible D gene TRBD2, 5 bases. From germline, CDR1 is WSHSY and CDR2 SAAADI. CDR3 length: 14 amino acids. Trimming removed 2 bases at V and 5 bases at J, with 13 bases between. CDR3 region: CASSETTAGDEQYF. The CDR3, as DNA: TGCGCCAGCAGTGAGACGACGGCCGGGGACGAGCAGTACTTC.

The chain employs TRBV6-1 and TRBJ1-1; possible D gene TRBD1, 6 bases. The ends were cut back, 4 bases at V and 1 base at J, with 13 bases in the middle. The CDR3 runs 15 residues. From germline, CDR1 is MNHNS and CDR2 SASEGT. CDR3 nucleotides: TGTGCCAGCAGTGGGGGGGCGCCTCCGAACACTGAAGCTTTCTTT. Residues: CASSGGAPPNTEAFF.

As to this clone: Other DNA sequences in this specimen translate into the identical CDR3. The chain employs TRBV27 and TRBJ2-2; D unresolved. The V gene's germline CDR1 is MNHEY and CDR2 SMNVEV (reference sequence). This CDR3 has 14 residues. The ends were cut back, 5 bases at V and 0 bases at J, with 7 bases in the middle. In DNA form, the CDR3 reads TGTGCCAGCAGTCCAGGTGCGAACACCGGGGAGCTGTTTTTT. It yields the protein CASSPGANTGELFF.

This clone has just a few counts. The rearrangement joins TRBV28 to TRBJ1-2, with a weak D call TRBD1 (5 bases). The CDR3 has 14 amino acids. The germline V gene has CDR1 MDHEN and CDR2 SYDVKM. V was pared by 4 bases and J by 8 bases, with 17 bases between. The CDR3 region is CASSSPWGGGGYTF. CDR3 DNA sequence: TGTGCCAGCAGTTCCCCCTGGGGGGGTGGGGGCTACACCTTC.

The chain has TRBV27 and TRBJ2-7; 8 bases agree with TRBD2. J was trimmed by 2 bases and V by 10 bases; bases with no gene match: 13. This CDR3 is built from 15 residues. Germline V gene lookup returns CDR1 MNHEY and CDR2 SMNVEV (reference sequence). CDR3 protein: CATHWREALTYEQYF. DNA for the CDR3: TGTGCCACCCACTGGCGGGAGGCTTTAACCTACGAGCAGTACTTC.

The J gene is TRBJ2-6, the V gene TRBV27; possibly TRBD2 for D (6 bases). Trimming stripped 1 base from V and 2 bases from J, with 15 bases between. Germline assignment: CDR1 MNHEY and CDR2 SMNVEV (reference sequence). This CDR3 region has 18 residues. The CDR3, as DNA: TGTGCCAGCAGTTTATTGGGGGGTGGGGGAGCTGGGGCCAACGTCCTGACTTTC. As protein: CASSLLGGGGAGANVLTF.

V is TRBV5-1 and J is TRBJ2-5, with 9 nucleotides matching TRBD2. The CDR3 is made up of 20 amino acids. After removal of 1 base from V and 0 bases from J, the junction contained 16 bases not matched to a gene. From germline, CDR1 is SGHRS and CDR2 YFSETQ. The CDR3 sequence is CASSLLGLAGILGYQETQYF. CDR3 DNA sequence: TGCGCCAGCAGCTTGTTAGGGCTAGCGGGAATCTTGGGGTACCAAGAGACCCAGTACTTC.

The genes are TRBV5-4 and TRBJ2-4; D is possibly TRBD2 (5 bases). The CDR3 is made up of 11 amino acids. Germline assignment: CDR1 SGHNT and CDR2 YYREEE (reference sequence). Trimming cost V 10 bases and J 8 bases, with 13 bases left between them. The chain's CDR3 is CAVLSGDIQYF. CDR3 DNA: TGTGCCGTTCTCTCCGGGGACATTCAGTACTTC.

V gene TRBV5-1 combines with J gene TRBJ2-1, with 11 bases identical to TRBD2. CDR1 and CDR2 from the germline V gene are SGHRS and YFSETQ. This CDR3 contains 15 residues. V gave up 3 bases and J gave up 6 bases; unmatched junction bases: 5. CDR3 coding DNA: TGCGCCAGCAGCTCAGCGCTAGCGGGAGGCAATGAGCAGTTCTTC. It yields the protein CASSSALAGGNEQFF.

This clone was observed once. The rearrangement uses TRBV5-6 and TRBJ2-7; 7 nucleotides align to TRBD1. CDR1 and CDR2 (germline): SGHDT, YYEEEE. Trimming removed 4 bases from V and 3 bases from J; junction bases left unmatched: 7. The CDR3 is made up of 14 amino acids. DNA of the CDR3: TGTGCCAGCAGCATAGGGACAGAAGACTACGAGCAGTACTTC. As protein: CASSIGTEDYEQYF. Variable domain in full (rest from reference TRBV5-6 and TRBJ2-7): DAGVTQSPTHLIKTRGQQVTLRCSPKSGHDTVSWYQQALGQGPQFIFQYYEEEERQRGNFPDRFSGHQFPNYSSELNVNALLLGDSALYLCASSIGTEDYEQYFGPGTRLTVT.

This chain uses TRBV27 with TRBJ2-3; D is possibly TRBD2 (5 bases). The V and J ends lost 1 base and 2 bases respectively, with 16 bases between them. From germline, CDR1 is MNHEY and CDR2 SMNVEV (reference sequence). The CDR3 loop spans 17 amino acids. CDR3 sequence (DNA): TGTGCCAGCAGTTTATACAAAACGGGATCCCTCACAGATACGCAGTATTTT. Encoded protein: CASSLYKTGSLTDTQYF.

The chain has TRBV11-2 and TRBJ2-5, with D perhaps TRBD2 (5 bases). The J call may be in error: the DNA end matches TRBJ2-7 better. This CDR3 spans 14 amino acids. Germline CDR1 and CDR2: SGHAT and FQNNGV. The CDR3 coding sequence is TGTGCCAGCAGCTTAGCGTTGGGAGCCTACGAGCAGTACTTC. Its translation: CASSLALGAYEQYF.

This clone came up once. The chain uses TRBV7-6 and TRBJ2-3; 10 bases map to TRBD2. Germline V gene data show CDR1 as SGHVS and CDR2 as FNYEAQ. The V gene end was trimmed by 4 bases and the J gene end by 4 bases; junction bases not matched to a gene: 2. The CDR3 is 14 residues long. The CDR3 sequence: CASSSAGGPDTQYF. As DNA, the CDR3 is TGTGCCAGCAGCTCAGCGGGAGGGCCAGATACGCAGTATTTT.

This chain links TRBV4-1 with TRBJ2-5; D is perhaps TRBD2 (5 bases). Per the germline V gene, CDR1 is MGHRA and CDR2 is YSYEKL. The ends were cut back, 3 bases at V and 4 bases at J, with 12 bases in the middle. This CDR3 is built from 14 residues. The CDR3 region is CASSQRLAGETQYF. The CDR3, as DNA: TGCGCCAGCAGCCAGAGACTGGCGGGAGAGACCCAGTACTTC.

Points on this clone: Other DNA variants within this sample encode the same CDR3. The V gene is TRBV27, the J gene TRBJ2-7, with 9 bases lining up with TRBD1. After removal of 5 bases from V and 4 bases from J, the junction contained 6 bases not matched to a gene. CDR1 and CDR2 from the germline V gene are MNHEY and SMNVEV (reference sequence). This CDR3 is 14 amino acids long. CDR3 sequence: CASSLDRGGYEQYF. DNA for the CDR3: TGTGCCAGCAGTCTCGACAGGGGGGGATACGAGCAGTACTTC.

The chain carries TRBV27 and TRBJ1-5; D is uncertain. This CDR3 contains 14 residues. Per germline, CDR1 MNHEY and CDR2 SMNVEV (reference sequence). Trimming removed 5 bases at V and 6 bases at J, with 14 bases between. In DNA, the CDR3 is TGTGCCAGCAGTCCCCGTTTCCCGGTTCAGCCCCAGCATTTT. It codes for CASSPRFPVQPQHF.

Of note for this clone: The sample contains more than one DNA sequence encoding this CDR3. The CDR3 DNA sequence: TGTGCCAGTAGTGTCCGGGACAGGAATCAGCCCCAGCATTTT. Translating it yields CASSVRDRNQPQHF. This chain links TRBV19 with TRBJ1-5; 8 nucleotides align to TRBD1. Trimming took 5 bases from V and 4 from J; bases not matched to a gene: 4. CDR1 is LNHDA, CDR2 SQIVND, per germline (reference sequence). The CDR3 loop spans 14 amino acids.

This clone was observed a single time. This chain connects TRBV6-5 to TRBJ2-7, with 10 bases that match TRBD2. The germline gives CDR1 MNHEY, CDR2 SVGAGI. The length of the CDR3 is 15 residues. Trimming cost V 4 bases and J 3 bases; bases outside gene matches: 6. CDR3 loop: CASSSLVAGGYEQYF. For the CDR3, the DNA is TGTGCCAGCAGTTCCCTAGTAGCGGGAGGCTACGAGCAGTACTTC.

The rearrangement links TRBV11-2 to TRBJ1-2; 7 nucleotides match TRBD1. Germline lookup yields CDR1 SGHAT and CDR2 FQNNGV. There are 15 residues in the CDR3. V trimming: 7 bases; J trimming: 3 bases; junction bases outside the gene matches: 11. CDR3 DNA sequence: TGTGCCAGCATCGCCGTCACAGGGGTGGACTATGGCTACACCTTC. The encoded protein is CASIAVTGVDYGYTF.

The chain combines TRBV28 with TRBJ1-1; no clear D. Between the trimmed V and J ends, which lost 6 bases and 5 bases, there was a span of 10 bases. This CDR3 is built from 12 residues. CDR1 MDHEN and CDR2 SYDVKM come from the germline V gene. The CDR3 sequence: CASRAGWTEAFF. CDR3 nucleotide sequence: TGTGCCAGCAGGGCGGGATGGACTGAAGCTTTCTTT.

The chain couples TRBV27 to TRBJ1-2; D is ambiguous. The CDR3 has 15 amino acids. The V end was cut by 0 bases, the J end by 6 bases, with 14 bases between. The germline gives CDR1 MNHEY, CDR2 SMNVEV (reference sequence). The CDR3 here is CASSLSSRSPNGYTF. CDR3 nucleotide sequence: TGTGCCAGCAGTTTATCTAGCAGAAGCCCGAATGGCTACACCTTC.

This chain links TRBV27 with TRBJ2-1; 9 bases fit TRBD2. There are 15 residues in the CDR3. J was trimmed by 9 bases and V by 2 bases; bases with no gene match: 8. Germline CDR1 reads MNHEY; CDR2 reads SMNVEV (reference sequence). DNA of the CDR3: TGTGCCAGCAGTTTACCGACAGGCGGGGGGGGTGAGCAGTTCTTC. Translated: CASSLPTGGGGEQFF.